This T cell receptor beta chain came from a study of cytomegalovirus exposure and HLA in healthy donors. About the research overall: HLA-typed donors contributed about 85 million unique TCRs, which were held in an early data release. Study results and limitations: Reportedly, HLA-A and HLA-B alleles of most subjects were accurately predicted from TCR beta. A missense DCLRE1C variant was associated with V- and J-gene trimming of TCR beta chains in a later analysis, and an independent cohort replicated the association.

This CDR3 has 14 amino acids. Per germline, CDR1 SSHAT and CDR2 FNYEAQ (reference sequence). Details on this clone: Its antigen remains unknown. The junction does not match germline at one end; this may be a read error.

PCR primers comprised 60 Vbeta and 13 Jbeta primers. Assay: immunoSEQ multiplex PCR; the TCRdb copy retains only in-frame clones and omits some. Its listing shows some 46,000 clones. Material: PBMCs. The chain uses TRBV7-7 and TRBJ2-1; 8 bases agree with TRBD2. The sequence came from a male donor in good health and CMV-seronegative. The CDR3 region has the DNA TGTGCTAGCAGCTCCCTTGGACTAGCCAATGAGCAGTTCTTC. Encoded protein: CASSSLGLANEQFF.